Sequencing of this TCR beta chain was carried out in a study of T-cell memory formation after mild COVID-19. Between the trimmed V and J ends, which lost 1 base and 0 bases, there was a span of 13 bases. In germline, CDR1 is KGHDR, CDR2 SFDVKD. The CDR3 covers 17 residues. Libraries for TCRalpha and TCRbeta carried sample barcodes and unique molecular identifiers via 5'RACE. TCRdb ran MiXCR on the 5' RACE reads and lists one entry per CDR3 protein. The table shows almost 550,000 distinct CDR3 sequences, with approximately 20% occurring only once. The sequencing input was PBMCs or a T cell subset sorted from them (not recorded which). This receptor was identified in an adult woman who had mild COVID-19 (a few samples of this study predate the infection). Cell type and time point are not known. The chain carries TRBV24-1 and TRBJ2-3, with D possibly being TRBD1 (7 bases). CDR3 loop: CATSDFGRGTSTDTQYF. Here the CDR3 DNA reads TGTGCCACCAGTGATTTTGGCAGGGGGACTAGCACAGATACGCAGTATTTT.